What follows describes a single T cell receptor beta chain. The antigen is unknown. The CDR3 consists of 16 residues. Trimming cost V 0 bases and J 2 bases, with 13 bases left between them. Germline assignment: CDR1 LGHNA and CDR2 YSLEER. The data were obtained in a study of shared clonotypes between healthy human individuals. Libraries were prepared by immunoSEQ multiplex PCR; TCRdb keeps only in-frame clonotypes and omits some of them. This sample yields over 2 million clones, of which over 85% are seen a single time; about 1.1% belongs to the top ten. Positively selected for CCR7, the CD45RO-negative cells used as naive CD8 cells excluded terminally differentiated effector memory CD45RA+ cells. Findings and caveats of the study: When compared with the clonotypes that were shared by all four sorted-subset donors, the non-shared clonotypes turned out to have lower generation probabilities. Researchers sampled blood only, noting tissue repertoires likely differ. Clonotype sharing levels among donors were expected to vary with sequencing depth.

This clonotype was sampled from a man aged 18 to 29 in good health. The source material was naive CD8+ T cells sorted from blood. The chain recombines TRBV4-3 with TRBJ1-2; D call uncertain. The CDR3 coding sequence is TGCGCCAGCAGCCAAGACCCGGGAAGCTTCAACTATGGCTACACCTTC. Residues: CASSQDPGSFNYGYTF.